The TCR beta chain under discussion was sequenced for a study of response to subunit inactivated influenza vaccine. Study results and caveats: With each seasonal influenza vaccination, the authors suggested, few new T cells are recruited.

TCRdb passed the RT-PCR reads through MiXCR, listing each CDR3 protein once. The repertoire consists of around 570,000 distinct CDR3 sequences, with 6.5% to 8% occurring once and the leading ten covering roughly 13%. This clonotype was seen a handful of times. Its antigen is not identified. The germline gives CDR1 ENHRY, CDR2 SYGVKD. The CDR3 has 13 residues. V was trimmed by 6 bases and J by 7 bases, leaving 15 bases between them. The sequence was collected from a man in his fifties or sixties who received an inactivated influenza vaccine. The sample here was PBMCs from blood, taken about 24 months after vaccination. V and J are TRBV10-3 and TRBJ2-5; weak D call: TRBD2 (5 bases). CDR3 region: CAISALDAGTQYF. The CDR3 bases are TGTGCCATCAGCGCACTGGACGCGGGGACCCAGTACTTC.